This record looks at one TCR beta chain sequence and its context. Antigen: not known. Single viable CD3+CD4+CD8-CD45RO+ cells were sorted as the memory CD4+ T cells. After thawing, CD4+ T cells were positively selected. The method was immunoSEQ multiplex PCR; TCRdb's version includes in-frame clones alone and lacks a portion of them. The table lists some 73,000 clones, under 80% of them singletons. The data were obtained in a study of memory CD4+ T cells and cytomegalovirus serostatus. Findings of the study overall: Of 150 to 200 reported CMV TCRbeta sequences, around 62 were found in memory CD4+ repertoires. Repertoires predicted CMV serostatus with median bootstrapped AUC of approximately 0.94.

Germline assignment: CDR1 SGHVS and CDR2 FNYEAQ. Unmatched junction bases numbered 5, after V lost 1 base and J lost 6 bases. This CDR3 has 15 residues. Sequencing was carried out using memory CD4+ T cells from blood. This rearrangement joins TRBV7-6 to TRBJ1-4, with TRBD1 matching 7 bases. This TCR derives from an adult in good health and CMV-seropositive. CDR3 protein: CASSLGPGGYEKLFF. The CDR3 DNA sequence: TGTGCCAGCAGCTTAGGGCCAGGGGGTTATGAAAAACTGTTTTTT.